The clone carrying this T cell receptor beta chain appeared once. This sample was included in a study of blood T cell repertoires in COVID-19. Study details: Researchers got acute and convalescent COVID-19 samples from the United States, Italy and Spain. T cells, B-cell-depleted T cells, or PBMCs provided the cDNA or gDNA that served as material.

Germline lookup yields CDR1 SGHNT and CDR2 YENEEA. Trimming pared 1 base from V and 13 bases from J, leaving 13 bases between. This CDR3 is 12 amino acids long. In the original workflow: Amplified reference gene primers provided the basis for estimating nucleated cell counts. Profiled with immunoSEQ multiplex PCR; TCRdb holds only in-frame clones, not every one. V and J calls plus clone size are reproduced from that table; the DNA served to infer D and trimming. The table has around 31,000 clones, roughly nine tenths seen once. Sample: peripheral blood. The TCR was taken from a man aged 60 to 69 with acute or convalescent COVID-19. The V gene is TRBV11-3, the J gene TRBJ1-1; D is unresolved. This chain's CDR3 is CASSLGGGKVFF. The DNA for the CDR3 is TGTGCCAGCAGCTTAGGAGGTGGAAAGGTTTTCTTT. Full variable domain (rest looked up from reference TRBV11-3 and TRBJ1-1): EAGVVQSPRYKIIEKKQPVAFWCNPISGHNTLYWYLQNLGQGPELLIRYENEEAVDDSQLPKDRFSAERLKGVDSTLKIQPAELGDSAVYLCASSLGGGKVFFGQGTRLTVV.